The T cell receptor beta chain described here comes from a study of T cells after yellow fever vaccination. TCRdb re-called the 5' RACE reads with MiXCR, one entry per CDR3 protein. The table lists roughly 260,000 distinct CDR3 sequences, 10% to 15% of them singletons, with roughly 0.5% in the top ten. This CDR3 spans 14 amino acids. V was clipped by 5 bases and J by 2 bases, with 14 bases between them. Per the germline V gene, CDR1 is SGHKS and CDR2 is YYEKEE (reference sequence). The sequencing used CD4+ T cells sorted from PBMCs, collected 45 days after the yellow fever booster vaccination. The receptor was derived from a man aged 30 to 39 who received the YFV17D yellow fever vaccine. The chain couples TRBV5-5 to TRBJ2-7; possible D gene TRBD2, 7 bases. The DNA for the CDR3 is TGTGCCAGCAGGGACCCGGGGGGCCCCTACGAGCAGTACTTC. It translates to CASRDPGGPYEQYF. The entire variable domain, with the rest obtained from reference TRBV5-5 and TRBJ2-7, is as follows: DAGVTQSPTHLIKTRGQQVTLRCSPISGHKSVSWYQQVLGQGPQFIFQYYEKEERGRGNFPDRFSARQFPNYSSELNVNALLLGDSALYLCASRDPGGPYEQYFGPGTRLTVT.